This passage covers 5 T cell receptor beta chains from one sample sequenced in a study of control samples from healthy donors and cancer patients. Profiling relied on immunoSEQ multiplex PCR, and the TCRdb table lists in-frame clones only, not all of them. The sample has 110,000 to 150,000 clones; roughly 92% are singletons. The sequenced sample consisted of blood. Receptors originate from a middle-aged man in good health.

This rearrangement joins TRBV6-5 to TRBJ2-7, with 10 nucleotides matching TRBD1. The ends lost 8 bases at V and 4 bases at J; junction bases unmatched: 8. Germline V gene sequence: CDR1 MNHEY, CDR2 SVGAGI. This CDR3 comprises 14 residues. The DNA for the CDR3 is TGTGCCAGCTACGAGACAGGGGGCTGGTACGAGCAGTACTTC. Translated, it gives CASYETGGWYEQYF.

The chain uses TRBV11-3 and TRBJ2-7; D not resolved. The CDR3 loop spans 13 amino acids. Germline CDR1 is SGHNT and CDR2 is YENEEA. V gave up 1 base and J gave up 7 bases, with 11 bases separating them. CDR3 sequence: CASSLGTVGEQYF. In DNA, the CDR3 is TGTGCCAGCAGCTTAGGGACGGTGGGTGAGCAGTACTTC.

The rearrangement joins TRBV28 to TRBJ1-5, with D maybe TRBD1 (6 bases). Germline values: CDR1 MDHEN, CDR2 SYDVKM. V dropped 7 bases and J dropped 7 bases, with 14 bases sitting between them. The CDR3 length is 13 residues. CDR3 coding DNA: TGTGCCAGCAACCCGGGGGCGAGGCAGCCCCAGCATTTT. Protein product: CASNPGARQPQHF.

The V call is TRBV6-6, the J call TRBJ1-1; 7 bases match TRBD1. Germline assignment: CDR1 MNHNY and CDR2 SVGAGI (reference sequence). The CDR3 runs to 13 residues. The trim removed 8 bases at V and 1 base at J, leaving 4 bases unmatched. The CDR3, as DNA: TGTGCCAGCGCACGACAGGGGAACACTGAAGCTTTCTTT. Residues: CASARQGNTEAFF.

This clone was counted a few times. This chain links TRBV5-1 with TRBJ1-6; D unclear. The CDR3 is made up of 13 amino acids. CDR1 is SGHRS, CDR2 YFSETQ, per germline. Trimming stripped 0 bases from V and 7 bases from J, with 5 bases between. The CDR3 sequence is CASSLAGNSPLHF. Written as DNA, the CDR3 is TGCGCCAGCAGCTTGGCCGGCAATTCACCCCTCCACTTT. Complete variable domain (other parts from reference TRBV5-1 and TRBJ1-6): KAGVTQTPRYLIKTRGQQVTLSCSPISGHRSVSWYQQTPGQGLQFLFEYFSETQRNKGNFPGRFSGRQFSNSRSEMNVSTLELGDSALYLCASSLAGNSPLHFGNGTRLTVT.